Sequencing of this T cell receptor beta chain was carried out in a study of early T cells in non-severe SARS-CoV-2 infection. Study overall: Chains were unpaired, as sequencing was done on bulk RNA from unsorted whole blood. Study-wide findings and caveats: Matches to VDJdb favored anti-spike CD8 responses and missed private and CD4 specificities.

Regarding this clonotype: Its antigen is undetermined.

TCRdb called the 5' RACE reads again in MiXCR, with one record for every CDR3 protein. Among 30,000 to 40,000 distinct CDR3 sequences listed, about 6% were seen once. The CDR3 runs to 13 residues. With 0 bases removed from V and 9 bases from J, the gap between germline ends came to 12 bases. Germline lookup yields CDR1 DFQATT and CDR2 SNEGSKA (reference sequence). This TCR was sampled from an adult who was a healthcare worker with PCR-confirmed SARS-CoV-2 infection or an uninfected control (not recorded which). The chain is built from TRBV20-1 and TRBJ2-1; possible D gene TRBD2, 6 bases. Sequences were obtained from whole blood. This chain's CDR3 is CSARDLTSSEQFF. The CDR3 DNA sequence: TGCAGTGCTAGAGACCTAACTAGCTCTGAGCAGTTCTTC.